The sequence of this T cell receptor beta chain was determined in a study of CD8+ T cells in alopecia areata. This clone was seen a few times. Its antigen is unknown. Extracted from the samples, RNA was reverse transcribed into cDNA to serve as the sequencing template. The table came from immunoSEQ multiplex PCR; TCRdb's copy has only in-frame clones and leaves some out. The table shows 150,000 to 200,000 clones, with 50% to 75% occurring only once. Treatment meaning: oral pan-JAK inhibitor, 5-10 mg twice daily. Sorting separated CD4+ and CD8+ T cells out of PBMCs. The study's findings and limits: Scalp sequencing also captures normal skin's resident alphabeta T cells. Scalp clonality decreased significantly with tofacitinib, and so did expanded CD8+ clones among the top 100.

Germline V gene lookup returns CDR1 SGHTA and CDR2 FQGNSA. The CDR3 is 13 amino acids. V was shortened by 5 bases and J by 7 bases, with 9 bases between the two germline ends. This sequence originates from a human donor with alopecia areata. Sequenced material: CD4+ T cells sorted from blood, taken between weeks 55 and 70, from a patient treated with tofacitinib. The chain has TRBV7-2 and TRBJ1-6; D is unclear. The CDR3 DNA sequence: TGTGCCAGCAGCCAAAGCCGGAATTCACCCCTCCACTTT. Protein product: CASSQSRNSPLHF.